Below, 8 T cell receptor beta chains from the same sample are listed, as sequenced in a study of CD8+CD57+ T cells in acquired aplastic anemia. Using genomic DNA as the template, TCR beta VDJ and CDR3 profiling was carried out. TCRdb passed the reads through MiXCR, listing each CDR3 protein once. The table shows about 210,000 distinct CDR3 sequences, with 61% occurring only once. Sequenced: sorted CD4+, CD8+, or CD8+CD57+ T cells (not recorded which) from PBMCs. The receptor source for this set is a human donor in good health.

This clonotype came up once. The genes are TRBV10-3 and TRBJ2-1; 7 bases fit TRBD2. CDR3 size: 14 residues. Per the germline V gene, CDR1 is ENHRY and CDR2 is SYGVKD. V lost 4 bases to trimming and J lost 7 bases; unmatched junction nucleotides: 7. The CDR3 sequence: CAISAERDANEQFF. The CDR3 region has the DNA TGTGCCATCAGTGCCGAGCGGGATGCTAATGAGCAGTTCTTC.

This chain uses TRBV24-1 with TRBJ2-1, with 9 bases fitting TRBD1. V shed 9 bases and J 4 bases; nucleotides not matched to a gene: 6. Germline values: CDR1 KGHDR, CDR2 SFDVKD. CDR3 length equals 14 residues. The CDR3 DNA is TGTGCCACCGGTGGGACAGGGACTTACAATGAGCAGTTCTTC. It codes for CATGGTGTYNEQFF.

CDR3 sequence reads: CASSLGGGDTDTQYF. DNA for the CDR3: TGTGCCAGCAGCTTAGGGGGGGGAGACACAGATACGCAGTATTTT. This chain joins TRBV11-2 and TRBJ2-3; TRBD2 matches at 7 bases. This CDR3 comprises 15 residues. Unmatched junction bases numbered 3, after V lost 1 base and J lost 2 bases. In germline, CDR1 is SGHAT, CDR2 FQNNGV.

This sequence joins TRBV5-8 and TRBJ2-1; D is undetermined. Germline V gene sequence: CDR1 SGHTS, CDR2 YDEGEE. The ends were cut back, 4 bases at V and 5 bases at J, with 13 bases in the middle. CDR3 length: 14 residues. As DNA, the CDR3 is TGTGCCAGCAGCCGAGCCAGGCTGAACAATGAGCAGTTCTTC. Its protein is CASSRARLNNEQFF.

With respect to this clonotype: One end of the junction fails to match germline, which may point to a read error. The chain has TRBV7-3 and TRBJ2-1; TRBD2 might be the D (6 bases). The CDR3 is made up of 15 amino acids. Germline CDR1 SGHTA, CDR2 FQGTGA. The CDR3 coding sequence is TGTGCCTGCAGCATAACGTTGGGGGGAAGCAATGAGCAGTTCTTC. It yields the protein CACSITLGGSNEQFF.

This clonotype was observed at least ten times. The CDR3 DNA sequence: TGTGCCAGCAGTTCGCTTGTCCTCGGTGGGGAGCTGTTTTTT. The encoded protein is CASSSLVLGGELFF. The V gene is TRBV6-5, the J gene TRBJ2-2; D uncertain. Per germline, CDR1 MNHEY and CDR2 SVGAGI. The CDR3 runs to 14 residues. V was shortened by 4 bases and J by 8 bases, with 14 bases between the two germline ends.

The count of this clonotype is one. Here the CDR3 DNA reads TGCAGTGCTAGAATTGGCGGGGAGACCCAGTACTTC. It codes for CSARIGGETQYF. The chain is built from TRBV20-1 and TRBJ2-5; perhaps TRBD2 as D (5 bases). Germline-derived CDR1 and CDR2 are DFQATT and SNEGSKA (reference sequence). The V end was cut by 2 bases, the J end by 5 bases, with 9 bases between. The CDR3 spans 12 residues.

This clonotype was counted many times. The chain links TRBV7-2 to TRBJ1-1; D is undetermined. Germline CDR1 is SGHTA and CDR2 is FQGNSA. The ends were cut back, 5 bases at V and 0 bases at J, with 13 bases in the middle. CDR3 length: 15 amino acids. The CDR3 region has the DNA TGTGCCAGCAGCACCCCGCCAGTCATGAACACTGAAGCTTTCTTT. Amino acids: CASSTPPVMNTEAFF.